Each of the 30 T cell receptor beta chains below was sequenced from the same sample in a study of tumor-infiltrating lymphocytes in primary liver carcinoma. Investigators took RNA and DNA out together from 20-30 mg of unsorted bulk tissue. The input was 450 to 550 ng total RNA; TCR beta cDNA was made from it with a constant-region primer. It was through three nested multiplex PCR rounds of slightly modified ARM-PCR that TCR beta libraries arose. The first two PCR rounds, nine to ten cycles each, used TRBV1-TRBV30 forward primers and a C-beta reverse primer. TCRdb recomputed calls from the multiplex PCR reads with MiXCR, one row per CDR3 protein. In the table there are roughly 32,000 distinct CDR3 sequences, roughly four fifths of which are singletons. Material for sequencing was liver tumor tissue from sampling region 5. As for subset: tumor region T5, tumor centre. Receptors originate from a man aged 40-50 years with primary liver carcinoma and hepatitis B virus infection.

V usage is TRBV4-3 and J usage is TRBJ2-1, with unresolved D. Germline CDR1 reads LGHNA; CDR2 reads YSLEER. CDR3 length equals 17 residues. This chain's CDR3 is CSTSQDLGSSSYNEQFF. The CDR3, as DNA: TGCTCCACCAGCCAAGATCTTGGCAGTAGCTCCTACAATGAGCAGTTCTTC.

Of note for this clonotype: One end of the junction is discordant with germline, which a read error may explain. The chain uses TRBV11-1 and TRBJ1-1; D ambiguous. In germline, CDR1 is SGHAT, CDR2 FQDESV (reference sequence). The CDR3 has 13 residues. CDR3 DNA sequence: TGTGCCAACAGCCGTCACGTGAACACTGAAGCTTTCTTT. This codes for CANSRHVNTEAFF.

To note about this clonotype: Here the CDR3 omits its conserved ending phenylalanine or tryptophan, so a read error is the likely source. No DNA is shown, since the ends of the CDR3 on it are uncertain; the CDR3 is the one TCRdb lists. The chain combines TRBV29-1 with TRBJ2-3. The CDR3 extends over 14 residues, inclusive of both ends. From germline, CDR1 is SQVTM and CDR2 ANQGSEA. This CDR3 is CSVDARGRTDTQYY.

The rearrangement joins TRBV6-2 or TRBV6-3 to TRBJ2-1; D is uncertain. V was shortened by 8 bases and J by 0 bases, with 14 bases between the two germline ends. The germline CDR1 and CDR2 sequences are MNHEY and SVGEGT. The CDR3 spans 15 residues. CDR3 DNA: TGTGCCAGCTATTTAACCCCAAGCTCCTACAATGAGCAGTTCTTC. Protein: CASYLTPSSYNEQFF.

V usage is TRBV6-1 and J usage is TRBJ2-3; D possibly matches TRBD1 or TRBD2 (5 bases each). Germline values: CDR1 MNHNS, CDR2 SASEGT. CDR3 length: 12 residues. This CDR3 is CVGSEVGETWYF. The CDR3, as DNA: TGTGTCGGCAGTGAAGTGGGGGAAACATGGTATTTT.

This sequence joins TRBV11-2 and TRBJ2-7; maybe TRBD1 (6 bases). CDR1 SGHAT and CDR2 FQNNGV come from the germline V gene. Trimming took 5 bases from V and 6 from J, leaving 20 bases between them. The CDR3 runs 15 residues. CDR3 bases: TGTGCCAGCAGCCAACCTAATGCACAGGGCGGCGAGCAGTACTTC. Translated: CASSQPNAQGGEQYF. Full variable domain (remainder filled in from reference TRBV11-2 and TRBJ2-7): EAGVAQSPRYKIIEKRQSVAFWCNPISGHATLYWYQQILGQGPKLLIQFQNNGVVDDSQLPKDRFSAERLKGVDSTLKIQPAKLEDSAVYLCASSQPNAQGGEQYFGPGTRLTVT.

As for this clonotype: Without the conserved terminal phenylalanine or tryptophan, this CDR3 likely stems from a read error. This chain links TRBV5-4 with TRBJ2-6; D is possibly TRBD2 (6 bases). CDR3 length equals 16 residues. V was cut by 6 bases and J by 1 base, with 14 bases left in between. Germline assignment: CDR1 SGHNT and CDR2 YYREEE (reference sequence). The CDR3 sequence: CASNTGGGSGANVLTL. The CDR3 DNA sequence: TGTGCCAGCAACACCGGAGGAGGGTCTGGGGCCAACGTCCTGACTTTA.

This clonotype has only one observation. The chain employs TRBV28 and TRBJ1-5; D may be TRBD1 (5 bases). CDR3 length: 15 residues. Germline V CDR1 and CDR2: MDHEN, SYDVKM. Between the trimmed V and J ends, which lost 4 bases and 8 bases, there was a span of 18 bases. The CDR3, as DNA: TGTGCCAGCAGTTCTCCCCAGGGCTCCGACGAGCCCCAGCATTTT. Translation: CASSSPQGSDEPQHF.

Worth noting for this clonotype: An end of the junction differs from the germline gene, which may be a read error. This chain connects TRBV11-2 to TRBJ2-5, with D possibly matching TRBD2 (5 bases). The length of the CDR3 is 14 residues. CDR1 and CDR2 (germline): SGHAT, FQNNGV. CDR3 amino acids: CASNSDCPQDTQYF. In DNA, the CDR3 is TGTGCCAGCAACTCGGACTGTCCACAAGATACCCAGTACTTC.

In regard to this clonotype: Sequence at one end of the junction differs from germline and may be a read error. The chain joins TRBV11-2 to TRBJ1-1; D is ambiguous. The CDR3 has 13 amino acids. Germline CDR1 is SGHAT and CDR2 is FQNNGV. The CDR3 protein is CTSNLVDNTEAFF. The CDR3 DNA follows: TGCACCAGCAACTTAGTAGATAACACTGAAGCTTTCTTT.

In this sample, this clonotype turned up a few times. V is TRBV19 and J is TRBJ2-1; the match to TRBD2 covers 8 bases. Germline values: CDR1 LNHDA, CDR2 SQIVND (reference sequence). The CDR3 spans 17 residues. Unmatched junction bases numbered 11, after V lost 3 bases and J lost 4 bases. CDR3 DNA: TGTGCCAGTAGTATGGTCTTTGGAGCGGGAGTGTACAATGAGCAGTTCTTC. Encoded protein: CASSMVFGAGVYNEQFF.

Remarks on this clonotype: A much larger clone lies one base from this, so it may be a read error. This sequence joins TRBV28 and TRBJ2-7; D is perhaps TRBD2 (5 bases). Germline CDR1 MDHEN, CDR2 SYDVKM. Trimming shortened V by 3 bases and J by 3 bases, and 18 bases separated the two germline ends. There are 16 residues in the CDR3. CDR3 loop: CASSFYPTIPFYEQYF. The CDR3 DNA is TGTGCCAGCAGTTTCTATCCGACTATCCCCTTCTACGAGCAGTACTTC.

On this clonotype: A read error may produce the germline difference seen at one junction end. This chain joins TRBV6-6 and TRBJ1-5; 7 bases map to TRBD1. Germline-derived CDR1 and CDR2 are MNHNY and SVGAGI (reference sequence). The length of the CDR3 is 17 residues. CDR3 region: CASSGTEGVYSNQPQYF. The DNA of the CDR3 is TGTGCCAGCAGCGGGACAGAGGGGGTCTATAGCAATCAGCCCCAGTACTTT.

The chain links TRBV6-1 to TRBJ2-2, with TRBD2 matching over 13 bases. The V segment lost 4 bases and the J segment 5 bases; nucleotides outside the gene matches: 4. The CDR3 sequence is 16 residues long. The germline V gene encodes CDR1 MNHNS and CDR2 SASEGT. CDR3 in amino acids: CASSGVGLAGTGELFF. CDR3 DNA: TGTGCCAGCAGTGGTGTGGGACTAGCGGGGACCGGGGAGCTGTTTTTT.

This clonotype showed up just once. The conserved closing phenylalanine or tryptophan is absent in this CDR3, likely reflecting a read error. This chain uses TRBV11-2 with TRBJ2-3, with unresolved D. Looked up from germline, CDR1 is SGHAT and CDR2 is FQNNGV. This CDR3 contains 14 residues. DNA of the CDR3: TGTACCAGCAGCTTAGAAGTTTACACCGATACGCAGTATTAT. Amino acids: CTSSLEVYTDTQYY.

As for this clonotype: One end of the junction varies from germline; a read error may be responsible. The V and J genes are TRBV10-3 and TRBJ1-5, with D unclear. The germline V gene encodes CDR1 ENHRY and CDR2 SYGVKD. This CDR3 is 14 amino acids long. CDR3 region: CAINEYKGDQPHHF. CDR3 DNA sequence: TGTGCCATCAATGAGTATAAGGGCGATCAGCCCCATCATTTT.

This clonotype came up a few times. V gene TRBV11-2 combines with J gene TRBJ2-1, with unresolved D. CDR3 length: 13 residues. Trimming removed 5 bases from V and 6 bases from J, with 11 bases in between. CDR1 SGHAT and CDR2 FQNNGV come from the germline V gene. The CDR3 loop is CASSPNYGNEQFF. For the CDR3, the DNA is TGTGCCAGCAGCCCCAACTATGGCAATGAGCAGTTCTTC.

There are a few counts of this clonotype. A much larger clone differs from this one at a single base, so this may be a read error. The rearrangement joins TRBV5-1 to TRBJ2-7; D perhaps matches TRBD2 (5 bases). Looked up from germline, CDR1 is SGHRS and CDR2 is YFSETQ. The CDR3 consists of 14 residues. V was pared by 3 bases and J by 5 bases, with 15 bases between. The CDR3 DNA sequence: TGCGCCAGCAGCTCCCGAGGGTCTATGGACGAGCAGTACTTC. Protein sequence: CASSSRGSMDEQYF. The full variable domain, its missing parts supplied by reference TRBV5-1 and TRBJ2-7, is KAGVTQTPRYLIKTRGQQVTLSCSPISGHRSVSWYQQTPGQGLQFLFEYFSETQRNKGNFPGRFSGRQFSNSRSEMNVSTLELGDSALYLCASSSRGSMDEQYFGPGTRLTVT.

With respect to this clonotype: Since the CDR3 does not end with the conserved phenylalanine or tryptophan, this likely comes from a read error. V and J are TRBV29-1 and TRBJ2-2; D is undetermined. Trimming left V 4 bases short and J 4 bases short, with 13 bases between. CDR3 length: 14 amino acids. CDR1 and CDR2 (germline): SQVTM, ANQGSEA. The chain's CDR3 is CSVVFQETTGELFL. CDR3 DNA: TGCAGCGTTGTATTTCAGGAGACCACCGGGGAGCTGTTTCTC.

As to this clonotype: The junction departs from germline at one end; a sequencing error may be responsible. This chain links TRBV14 with TRBJ2-7, with 7 bases aligning to TRBD1. The CDR3 totals 13 residues. CDR1 and CDR2 (germline): SGHDN, FVKESK. CDR3 in DNA: TGTGCCAGCAGCACACAGGGGTCATACGAGCACTACTTC. This encodes CASSTQGSYEHYF. Supplemented by reference TRBV14 and TRBJ2-7, the full variable domain reads EAGVTQFPSHSVIEKGQTVTLRCDPISGHDNLYWYRRVMGKEIKFLLHFVKESKQDESGMPNNRFLAERTGGTYSTLKVQPAELEDSGVYFCASSTQGSYEHYFGPGTRLTVT.

With regard to this clonotype: This is likely a read error, given that the CDR3 carries no conserved phenylalanine or tryptophan at its end. The DNA is left out, because the CDR3 cannot be placed on it with certainty; the CDR3 is given as TCRdb lists it. V is TRBV4-1 and J is TRBJ1-2; the listed D gene, TRBD1, was not tested against the DNA. The V gene's germline CDR1 is MGHRA and CDR2 YSYEKL. The length of the CDR3 is 14 amino acids, counting both ends. This chain's CDR3 is CASSQYRDSYGYTS.

On this clonotype: Mismatch with germline at one junction end may stem from a read error. The V gene is TRBV6-1, the J gene TRBJ2-2; tentatively, D is TRBD2 (5 bases). Per the germline V gene, CDR1 is MNHNS and CDR2 is SASEGT. The CDR3 has 17 residues. The CDR3, as DNA: TGTGCCAGCAATGAAATCGGATGGCAGGCCCTTGACGGGGAGTTGTTTTTT. Translation: CASNEIGWQALDGELFF.

Points on this clonotype: The conserved final phenylalanine or tryptophan is absent from the CDR3, which likely points to a read error. This chain uses TRBV14 with TRBJ2-4; tentatively, D is TRBD2 (6 bases). The V end was cut by 9 bases, the J end by 8 bases, with 17 bases between. The CDR3 spans 13 residues. Germline V gene lookup returns CDR1 SGHDN and CDR2 FVKESK. In nucleotides, the CDR3 is TGTGCCAGTAGCTGGGGCCCGGGGGACATTCAGTACCTC. It codes for CASSWGPGDIQYL.

This sequence joins TRBV4-1 and TRBJ2-1; TRBD1 matches at 10 bases. This CDR3 spans 21 amino acids. The V gene's germline CDR1 is MGHRA and CDR2 YSYEKL. V dropped 1 base and J dropped 8; count of bases not matched to a gene: 23. CDR3 coding DNA: TGCGCCAGCAGCCAAGGTATGCGGGGACAGGGGTTTTTTACCCCCACGGATGAGCAGTTCTTC. Translated, it gives CASSQGMRGQGFFTPTDEQFF.

The gene calls are TRBV30 and TRBJ1-5, with D possibly being TRBD1 (5 bases). With 2 bases removed from V and 4 bases from J, the gap between germline ends came to 9 bases. CDR1 is GTSNPN, CDR2 SVGIG, per germline (reference sequence). CDR3 length equals 13 residues. The CDR3 region is CAWSRQRNQPQHF. DNA for the CDR3: TGTGCCTGGAGTAGACAGAGAAATCAGCCCCAGCATTTT.

As regards this clonotype: Likely a read error: the CDR3 ends without its conserved phenylalanine or tryptophan. It is unclear where the CDR3 begins or ends on the DNA, so no DNA is shown, and the CDR3 is as TCRdb lists it. The V call is TRBV4-1, the J call TRBJ2-7. Germline V CDR1 and CDR2: MGHRA, YSYEKL. Both ends counted, the CDR3 spans 12 residues. This CDR3 reads CASSQDSVLLYL.

In this sample, this clonotype turned up a few times. The genes are TRBV28 and TRBJ2-7, with 9 bases identical to TRBD1. The V gene's germline CDR1 is MDHEN and CDR2 SYDVKM. J gave up 3 bases and V 4 bases, and 7 bases lay outside the gene matches. The CDR3 spans 15 residues. This chain's CDR3 is CASSSMGQGYYEQYF. The CDR3 DNA reads as TGTGCCAGCAGTTCAATGGGACAGGGATACTACGAGCAGTACTTC.

Points on this clonotype: One junction end disagrees with the germline gene, perhaps due to a read error. The rearrangement links TRBV11-2 to TRBJ2-1; D is ambiguous. Germline V gene sequence: CDR1 SGHAT, CDR2 FQNNGV. The CDR3 is 16 residues long. In nucleotides, the CDR3 is TGTGCCTGCAGCTTAGAGCTCCTAGTGGGAATGAATGGGCAGTTCTTC. It specifies CACSLELLVGMNGQFF.

Of note for this clonotype: Compared with germline, one end of the junction differs, possibly owing to a read error. The V call is TRBV11-2, the J call TRBJ2-5; D not certain. From germline, CDR1 is SGHAT and CDR2 FQNNGV. CDR3 length: 13 residues. The CDR3 DNA reads TGTGCCAGCAGCTTAATACTGGAAGAGGCCCAGTACTTC. It codes for CASSLILEEAQYF.

This clonotype qualifies as large. The chain uses TRBV11-2 and TRBJ1-2; D remains unclear. V shed 2 bases and J shed 0 bases, with 4 bases lying between them. The CDR3 covers 13 residues. The germline V gene has CDR1 SGHAT and CDR2 FQNNGV. In nucleotides, the CDR3 is TGTGCCAGCAGCTTAACGGCTAACTATGGCTACACCTTC. This encodes CASSLTANYGYTF.